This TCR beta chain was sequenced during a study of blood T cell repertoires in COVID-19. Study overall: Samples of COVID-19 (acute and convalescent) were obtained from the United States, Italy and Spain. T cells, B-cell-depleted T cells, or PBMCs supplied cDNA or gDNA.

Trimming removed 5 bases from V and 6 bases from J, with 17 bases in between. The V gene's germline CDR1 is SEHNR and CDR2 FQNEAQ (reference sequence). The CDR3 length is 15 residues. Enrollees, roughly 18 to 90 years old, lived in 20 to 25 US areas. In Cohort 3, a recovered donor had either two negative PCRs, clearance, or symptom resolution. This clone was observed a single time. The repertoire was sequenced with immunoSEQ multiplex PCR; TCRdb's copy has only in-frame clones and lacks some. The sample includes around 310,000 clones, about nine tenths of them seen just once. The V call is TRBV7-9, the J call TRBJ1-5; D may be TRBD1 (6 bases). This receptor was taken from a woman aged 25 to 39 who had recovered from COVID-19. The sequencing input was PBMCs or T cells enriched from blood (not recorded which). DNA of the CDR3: TGTGCCAGCAGCCCCCAAGGGGGAATTCTTCAGCCCCAGCATTTT. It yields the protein CASSPQGGILQPQHF.